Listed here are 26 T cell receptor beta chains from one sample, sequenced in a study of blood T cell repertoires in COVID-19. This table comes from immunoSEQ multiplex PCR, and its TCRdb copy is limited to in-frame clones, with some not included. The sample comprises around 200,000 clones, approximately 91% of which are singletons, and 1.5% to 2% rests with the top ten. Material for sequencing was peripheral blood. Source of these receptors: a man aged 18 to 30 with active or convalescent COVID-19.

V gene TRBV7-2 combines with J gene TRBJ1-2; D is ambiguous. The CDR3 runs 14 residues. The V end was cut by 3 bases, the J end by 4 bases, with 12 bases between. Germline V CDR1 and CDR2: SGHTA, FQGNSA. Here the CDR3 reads CASSFSRTVYGYTF. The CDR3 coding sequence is TGTGCCAGCAGCTTTTCCAGAACAGTCTATGGCTACACCTTC.

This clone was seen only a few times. CDR3 region: CAWRLGGQSPLHF. The CDR3 coding sequence is TGTGCCTGGCGTCTGGGGGGTCAATCACCCCTCCACTTT. This chain connects TRBV30 to TRBJ1-6; D possibly corresponds to TRBD1 (5 bases). CDR3 length: 13 residues. V dropped 5 bases and J dropped 10 bases, with 15 bases sitting between them. Germline CDR1 reads GTSNPN; CDR2 reads SVGIG (reference sequence).

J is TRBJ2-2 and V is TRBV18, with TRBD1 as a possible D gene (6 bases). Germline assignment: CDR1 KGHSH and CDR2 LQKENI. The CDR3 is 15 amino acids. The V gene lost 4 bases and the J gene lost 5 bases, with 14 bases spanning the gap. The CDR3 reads CASSQDRPQTGELFF. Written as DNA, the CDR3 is TGTGCCAGCTCACAGGACAGACCGCAGACCGGGGAGCTGTTTTTT.

CDR3 bases: TGTGCCAGCAGTGGCGGACAGGCCCTGGGCTACACCTTC. This sequence encodes CASSGGQALGYTF. The rearrangement links TRBV2 to TRBJ1-2; TRBD1 matches at 7 bases. The CDR3 is made up of 13 amino acids. V shed 4 bases, J shed 8 bases, and the junction held 7 bases outside the gene matches. The germline gives CDR1 SNHLY, CDR2 FYNNEI.

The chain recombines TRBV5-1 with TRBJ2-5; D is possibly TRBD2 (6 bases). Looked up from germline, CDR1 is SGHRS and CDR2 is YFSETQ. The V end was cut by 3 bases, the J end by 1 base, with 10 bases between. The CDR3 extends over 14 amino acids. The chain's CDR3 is CASSWQGLQETQYF. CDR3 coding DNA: TGCGCCAGCAGCTGGCAGGGACTCCAAGAGACCCAGTACTTC.

This CDR3 is CASSRGSGNTIYF. The CDR3 DNA is TGTGCCAGCAGTCGGGGATCTGGAAACACCATATATTTT. This rearrangement joins TRBV12-3 or TRBV12-4 to TRBJ1-3; no reliable D call. This CDR3 is 13 amino acids long. V was shortened by 5 bases and J by 1 base, with 6 bases between the two germline ends.

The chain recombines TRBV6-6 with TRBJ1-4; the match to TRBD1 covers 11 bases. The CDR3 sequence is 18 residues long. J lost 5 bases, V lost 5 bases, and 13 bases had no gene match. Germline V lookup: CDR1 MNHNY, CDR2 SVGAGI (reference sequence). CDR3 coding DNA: TGTGCCAGCAGTCATATACCGGGACAGGGGGGAAAAAATGAAAAACTGTTTTTT. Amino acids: CASSHIPGQGGKNEKLFF.

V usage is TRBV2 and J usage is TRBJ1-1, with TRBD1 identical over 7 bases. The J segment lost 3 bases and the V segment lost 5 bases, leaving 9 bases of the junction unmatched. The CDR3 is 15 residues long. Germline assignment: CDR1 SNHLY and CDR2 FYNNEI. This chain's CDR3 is CASSPGNRGYTEAFF. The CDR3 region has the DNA TGTGCCAGCAGTCCGGGTAACAGGGGATACACTGAAGCTTTCTTT.

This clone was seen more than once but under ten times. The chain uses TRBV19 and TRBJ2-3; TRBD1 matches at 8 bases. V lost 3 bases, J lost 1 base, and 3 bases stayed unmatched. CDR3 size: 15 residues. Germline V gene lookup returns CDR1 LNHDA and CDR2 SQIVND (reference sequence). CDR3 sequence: CASSMDRVGTDTQYF. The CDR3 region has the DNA TGTGCCAGTAGTATGGACAGGGTGGGCACAGATACGCAGTATTTT.

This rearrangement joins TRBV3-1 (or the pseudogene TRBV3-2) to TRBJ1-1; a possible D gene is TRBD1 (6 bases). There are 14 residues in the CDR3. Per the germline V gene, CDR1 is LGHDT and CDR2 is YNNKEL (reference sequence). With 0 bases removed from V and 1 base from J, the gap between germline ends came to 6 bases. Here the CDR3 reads CASSQEDRNTEAFF. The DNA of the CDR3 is TGTGCCAGCAGCCAAGAGGACAGGAACACTGAAGCTTTCTTT.

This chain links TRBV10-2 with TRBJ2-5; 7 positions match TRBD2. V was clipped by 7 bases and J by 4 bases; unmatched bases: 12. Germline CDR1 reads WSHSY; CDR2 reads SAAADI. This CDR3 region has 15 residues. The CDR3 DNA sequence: TGCGCCAGCAACCATATTGGGGGGGTCGGAGAGACCCAGTACTTC. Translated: CASNHIGGVGETQYF.

CDR3 region: CASGSWTGGTDTQYF. In DNA form, the CDR3 reads TGTGCTAGTGGTTCGTGGACAGGGGGCACAGATACGCAGTATTTT. The rearrangement links TRBV12-5 to TRBJ2-3, with TRBD1 matching over 9 bases. CDR1 LGHNT and CDR2 FRNRAP come from the germline V gene. After removal of 4 bases from V and 1 base from J, the junction contained 3 bases not matched to a gene. The CDR3 is made up of 15 amino acids.

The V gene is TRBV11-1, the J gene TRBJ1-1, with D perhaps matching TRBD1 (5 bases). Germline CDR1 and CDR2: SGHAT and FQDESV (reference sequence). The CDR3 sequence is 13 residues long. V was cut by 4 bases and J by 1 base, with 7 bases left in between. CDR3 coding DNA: TGTGCCAGCAGCTCTGACAGGAACACTGAAGCTTTCTTT. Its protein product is CASSSDRNTEAFF.

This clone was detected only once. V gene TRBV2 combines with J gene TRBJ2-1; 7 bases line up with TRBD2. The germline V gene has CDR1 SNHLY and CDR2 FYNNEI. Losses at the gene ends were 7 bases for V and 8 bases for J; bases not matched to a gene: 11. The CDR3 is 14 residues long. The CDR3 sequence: CASMSGIRVDEQFF. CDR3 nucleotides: TGTGCCAGCATGAGCGGGATACGGGTTGATGAGCAGTTCTTC.

The CDR3 DNA is TGCGCCAGCAGAAGGGCGGGGGGATCGGATACGCAGTATTTT. The encoded protein is CASRRAGGSDTQYF. The chain uses TRBV5-1 and TRBJ2-3; TRBD2 matches at 8 bases. The CDR3 totals 14 residues. J was trimmed by 6 bases and V by 5 bases; bases with no gene match: 8. From germline, CDR1 is SGHRS and CDR2 YFSETQ. The full variable domain, its missing parts supplied by reference TRBV5-1 and TRBJ2-3, is KAGVTQTPRYLIKTRGQQVTLSCSPISGHRSVSWYQQTPGQGLQFLFEYFSETQRNKGNFPGRFSGRQFSNSRSEMNVSTLELGDSALYLCASRRAGGSDTQYFGPGTRLTVL.

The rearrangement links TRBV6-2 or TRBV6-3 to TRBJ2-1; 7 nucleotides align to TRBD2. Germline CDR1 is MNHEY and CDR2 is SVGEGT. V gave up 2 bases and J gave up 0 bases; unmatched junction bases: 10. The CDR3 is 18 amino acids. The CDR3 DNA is TGTGCCAGCAGTTACCCCAACCTAGCGGCAAGCTCCTACAATGAGCAGTTCTTC. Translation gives CASSYPNLAASSYNEQFF.

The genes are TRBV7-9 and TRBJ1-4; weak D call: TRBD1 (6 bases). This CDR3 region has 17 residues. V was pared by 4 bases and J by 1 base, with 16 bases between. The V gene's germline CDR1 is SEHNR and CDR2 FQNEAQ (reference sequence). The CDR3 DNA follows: TGTGCCAGCAGCTCAACGCAGGGGATGGTAACTAATGAAAAACTGTTTTTT. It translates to CASSSTQGMVTNEKLFF.

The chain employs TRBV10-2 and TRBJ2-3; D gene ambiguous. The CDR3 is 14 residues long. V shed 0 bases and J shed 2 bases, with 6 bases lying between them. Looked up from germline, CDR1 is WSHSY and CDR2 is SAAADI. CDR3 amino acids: CASSESSLTDTQYF. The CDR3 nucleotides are TGCGCCAGCAGTGAGTCATCTCTCACAGATACGCAGTATTTT.

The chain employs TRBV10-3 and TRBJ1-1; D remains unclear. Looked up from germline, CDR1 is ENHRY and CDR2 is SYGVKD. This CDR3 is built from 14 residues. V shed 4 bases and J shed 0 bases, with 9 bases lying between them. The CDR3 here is CAISVGEMNTEAFF. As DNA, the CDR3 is TGTGCCATCAGTGTCGGGGAAATGAACACTGAAGCTTTCTTT.

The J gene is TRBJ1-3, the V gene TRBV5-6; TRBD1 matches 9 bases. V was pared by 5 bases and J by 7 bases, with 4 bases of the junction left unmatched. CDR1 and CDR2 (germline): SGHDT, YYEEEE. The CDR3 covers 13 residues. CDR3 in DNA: TGTGCCAGCAGTGGGACAGGGAGGAACACCATATATTTT. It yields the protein CASSGTGRNTIYF. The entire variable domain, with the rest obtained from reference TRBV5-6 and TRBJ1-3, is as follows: DAGVTQSPTHLIKTRGQQVTLRCSPKSGHDTVSWYQQALGQGPQFIFQYYEEEERQRGNFPDRFSGHQFPNYSSELNVNALLLGDSALYLCASSGTGRNTIYFGEGSWLTVV.

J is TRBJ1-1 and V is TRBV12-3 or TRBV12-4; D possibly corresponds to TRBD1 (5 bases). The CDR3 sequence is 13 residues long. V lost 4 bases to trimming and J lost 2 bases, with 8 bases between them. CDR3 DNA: TGTGCCAGCAGTTGGGGGGTAAACACTGAAGCTTTCTTT. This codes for CASSWGVNTEAFF.

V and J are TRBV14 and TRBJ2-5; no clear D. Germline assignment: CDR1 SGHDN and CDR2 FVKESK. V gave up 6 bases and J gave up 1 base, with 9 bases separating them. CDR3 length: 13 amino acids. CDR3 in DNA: TGTGCCAGCAGTGCGACACCCCAAGAGACCCAGTACTTC. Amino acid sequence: CASSATPQETQYF. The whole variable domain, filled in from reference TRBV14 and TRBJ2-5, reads EAGVTQFPSHSVIEKGQTVTLRCDPISGHDNLYWYRRVMGKEIKFLLHFVKESKQDESGMPNNRFLAERTGGTYSTLKVQPAELEDSGVYFCASSATPQETQYFGPGTRLLVL.

The CDR3 DNA reads as TGTGCCACTGATCCCGGGACAGGGGGCGCAGGCACTGAAGCTTTCTTT. Protein: CATDPGTGGAGTEAFF. The chain carries TRBV19 and TRBJ1-1; 12 bases match TRBD1. V lost 10 bases, J lost 4 bases, and 13 bases stayed unmatched. Germline V gene sequence: CDR1 LNHDA, CDR2 SQIVND (reference sequence). CDR3 length: 16 residues.

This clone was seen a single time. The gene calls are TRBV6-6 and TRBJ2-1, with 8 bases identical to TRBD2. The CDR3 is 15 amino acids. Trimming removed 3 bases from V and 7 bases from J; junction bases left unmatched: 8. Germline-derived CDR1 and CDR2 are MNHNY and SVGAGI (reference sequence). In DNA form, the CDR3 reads TGTGCCAGCAGTTATGTCGGCGGGAGGAGTAATGAGCAGTTCTTC. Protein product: CASSYVGGRSNEQFF.

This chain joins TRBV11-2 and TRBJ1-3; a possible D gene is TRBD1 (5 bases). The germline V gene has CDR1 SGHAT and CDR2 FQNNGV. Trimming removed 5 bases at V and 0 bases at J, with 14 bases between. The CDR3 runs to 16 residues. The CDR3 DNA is TGTGCCAGCAGCCAAAGGGGCGGAGACTCTGGAAACACCATATATTTT. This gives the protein CASSQRGGDSGNTIYF.

The CDR3 protein is CAWSSDRLHGYTF. The CDR3 DNA follows: TGTGCCTGGAGCTCCGACAGGCTCCATGGCTACACCTTC. The chain uses TRBV30 and TRBJ1-2; D perhaps matches TRBD1 (6 bases). Germline CDR1 reads GTSNPN; CDR2 reads SVGIG (reference sequence). V lost 3 bases to trimming and J lost 6 bases, with 14 bases between them. The CDR3 runs 13 residues.